This T cell receptor beta chain was captured in a study of blood T cell repertoires in COVID-19. At the level of the study: T cells, B-cell-depleted T cells, or PBMCs supplied cDNA or gDNA.

This CDR3 comprises 14 residues. Trimming stripped 5 bases from V and 6 bases from J, with 11 bases between. CDR1 and CDR2 (germline): SGHTA, FQGNSA. Repertoires were generated with immunoSEQ multiplex PCR, while TCRdb's copy carries only in-frame clones and drops some. This table holds fewer than 250,000 clones, roughly 87% found once. This clone was picked up a small number of times. The sequence derives from a woman under 40 with acute COVID-19. V and J are TRBV7-2 and TRBJ1-6; TRBD1 is a possible D gene (6 bases). Sample: PBMCs or T cells enriched from blood (not recorded which). CDR3 region: CASSQTGFNSPLHF. In DNA form, the CDR3 reads TGTGCCAGCAGCCAGACAGGTTTTAATTCACCCCTCCACTTT. Supplemented by reference TRBV7-2 and TRBJ1-6, the full variable domain reads GAGVSQSPSNKVTEKGKDVELRCDPISGHTALYWYRQSLGQGLEFLIYFQGNSAPDKSGLPSDRFSAERTGGSVSTLTIQRTQQEDSAVYLCASSQTGFNSPLHFGNGTRLTVT.